Below are 17 T cell receptor beta chains sequenced from a single sample in a study of cytomegalovirus exposure and HLA in healthy donors. 60 Vbeta and 13 Jbeta primers were used in PCR. Assay used: immunoSEQ multiplex PCR; TCRdb lists only in-frame clones, some missing. The sample lists about 140,000 clones; roughly two thirds were seen once. Sequencing was carried out using PBMCs. These receptor sequences come from a woman aged 40 to 49 in good health and CMV-seronegative.

The V gene is TRBV4-2, the J gene TRBJ2-6, with 8 bases identical to TRBD1. Germline lookup yields CDR1 LGHNA and CDR2 YNFKEQ. With V trimmed by 4 bases and J by 0 bases, 8 bases remained unmatched. This CDR3 region has 18 residues. CDR3 residues: CASSLRDRTYSGANVLTF. CDR3 nucleotides: TGTGCCAGCAGCCTCCGGGACAGGACTTACTCTGGGGCCAACGTCCTGACTTTC.

The chain recombines TRBV7-9 with TRBJ1-2; 8 positions agree with TRBD1. Germline V gene lookup returns CDR1 SEHNR and CDR2 FQNEAQ (reference sequence). The CDR3 has 16 residues. V dropped 6 bases and J dropped 2; count of bases not matched to a gene: 11. The CDR3 region is CASRPDRENLNYGYTF. In DNA, the CDR3 is TGTGCCAGCAGACCGGACAGGGAGAACCTGAACTATGGCTACACCTTC.

This sequence joins TRBV7-8 and TRBJ2-7, with D possibly matching TRBD1 (6 bases). V lost 1 base and J lost 0, with 7 bases in between. The germline V gene has CDR1 SGHVS and CDR2 FQNEAQ. This CDR3 is 14 amino acids long. For the CDR3, the DNA is TGTGCCAGCAGCTTAGTGGACAGCTCCTACGAGCAGTACGTC. Encoded protein: CASSLVDSSYEQYV.

The genes are TRBV4-1 and TRBJ2-3, with D maybe TRBD2 (5 bases). Germline CDR1 is MGHRA and CDR2 is YSYEKL. CDR3 length: 15 residues. Trimming stripped 0 bases from V and 0 bases from J, with 7 bases between. The CDR3 bases are TGCGCCAGCAGCCAAGAAGGGAGAAGCACAGATACGCAGTATTTT. It codes for CASSQEGRSTDTQYF.

For this clone: Other DNA sequences within the sample encode an identical CDR3. This chain links TRBV25-1 with TRBJ1-2; D not certain. Germline CDR1 is MGHDK and CDR2 is SYGVNS. This CDR3 spans 14 amino acids. Trimming removed 9 bases at V and 4 bases at J, with 18 bases between. The CDR3 protein is CARTSFLNPYGYTF. CDR3 nucleotide sequence: TGTGCCAGAACGAGTTTTTTAAACCCCTATGGCTACACCTTC.

The J gene is TRBJ1-6, the V gene TRBV4-1, with 10 bases identical to TRBD1. This CDR3 is built from 16 residues. Trimming at V came to 2 bases and at J to 7 bases, leaving 5 bases not matched to a gene. Per germline, CDR1 MGHRA and CDR2 YSYEKL. This CDR3 reads CASSQIGQGGNSPLHF. CDR3 coding DNA: TGCGCCAGCAGCCAAATCGGACAGGGGGGCAATTCACCCCTCCACTTT.

V usage is TRBV13 and J usage is TRBJ1-2; tentative D call: TRBD1 (5 bases). This CDR3 is 15 amino acids long. Germline loops: CDR1 PRHDT, CDR2 FYEKMQ (reference sequence). V gave up 1 base and J gave up 2 bases, with 11 bases separating them. CDR3 sequence: CASSLVGEGNYGYTF. CDR3 nucleotide sequence: TGTGCCAGCAGCTTAGTAGGGGAGGGCAACTATGGCTACACCTTC.

This chain joins TRBV5-6 and TRBJ1-1; 8 nucleotides agree with TRBD1. CDR3 length: 14 residues. V was clipped by 5 bases and J by 2 bases; unmatched bases: 5. Germline-derived CDR1 and CDR2 are SGHDT and YYEEEE. The CDR3 loop reads CASREQGGNTEAFF. The CDR3 DNA follows: TGTGCCAGCAGGGAACAGGGGGGTAACACTGAAGCTTTCTTT.

This chain connects TRBV7-8 to TRBJ2-2; D gene unclear. Germline V CDR1 and CDR2: SGHVS, FQNEAQ. Trimming shortened V by 1 base and J by 5 bases, and 17 bases separated the two germline ends. This CDR3 has 17 amino acids. The CDR3, as DNA: TGTGCCAGCAGCTTAGTCGGTTCAGCGCTAATAACCGGGGAGCTGTTTTTT. It specifies CASSLVGSALITGELFF.

The gene calls are TRBV6-6 and TRBJ2-5; 7 bases align to TRBD2. CDR3 length: 15 amino acids. J gave up 5 bases and V 5 bases, and 11 bases lay outside the gene matches. Germline V gene sequence: CDR1 MNHNY, CDR2 SVGAGI (reference sequence). The DNA for the CDR3 is TGTGCCAGCAGTCGCTTAGGGGAGGGAATGGAGACCCAGTACTTC. Protein product: CASSRLGEGMETQYF.

The rearrangement uses TRBV13 and TRBJ2-2, with 8 bases fitting TRBD1. This CDR3 is 17 amino acids long. Germline assignment: CDR1 PRHDT and CDR2 FYEKMQ (reference sequence). V lost 5 bases, J lost 5 bases, and 13 bases stayed unmatched. The CDR3 is CASSPYRRQGKTGELFF. The CDR3 DNA is TGTGCCAGCAGCCCCTACCGACGACAGGGGAAAACCGGGGAGCTGTTTTTT.

V gene TRBV2 combines with J gene TRBJ2-7, with D unclear. CDR3 size: 13 residues. V gave up 8 bases and J gave up 3 bases, with 14 bases separating them. Germline V gene sequence: CDR1 SNHLY, CDR2 FYNNEI. CDR3 sequence reads: CASVPRSNYEQYF. Written as DNA, the CDR3 is TGTGCCAGCGTTCCCCGGTCTAACTACGAGCAGTACTTC.

Here the CDR3 DNA reads TGTGCCAGCAGCTTGGGACTTGGGAATACCGACGAGCAGTACTTC. This sequence encodes CASSLGLGNTDEQYF. The chain combines TRBV7-9 with TRBJ2-7; a possible D gene is TRBD2 (6 bases). This CDR3 has 15 amino acids. CDR1 is SEHNR and CDR2 is FQNEAQ in the germline V gene (reference sequence). V shed 3 bases and J shed 5 bases, with 17 bases lying between them.

Concerning this clone itself: Germline and junction disagree at one end, which may indicate a read error. The V and J genes are TRBV5-4 and TRBJ1-1, with unresolved D. The CDR3 is 13 residues long. Germline-derived CDR1 and CDR2 are SGHNT and YYREEE (reference sequence). The CDR3 loop reads CAGSLASNTEAFF. CDR3 in DNA: TGTGCCGGCAGCTTGGCGTCGAACACTGAAGCTTTCTTT.

The rearrangement uses TRBV19 and TRBJ1-3; 7 positions agree with TRBD1. Trimming cost V 4 bases and J 1 base; bases outside gene matches: 4. The CDR3 totals 15 residues. Germline CDR1 and CDR2: LNHDA and SQIVND (reference sequence). CDR3 sequence: CASSKTGRSGNTIYF. CDR3 in DNA: TGTGCCAGTAGTAAGACAGGGAGGTCTGGAAACACCATATATTTT.

The chain links TRBV28 to TRBJ1-4; D remains ambiguous. CDR1 and CDR2 from the germline V gene are MDHEN and SYDVKM. The length of the CDR3 is 15 residues. V lost 7 bases and J lost 5, with 17 bases in between. Written as DNA, the CDR3 is TGTGCCAGCATCCGAGGCGACGCGGCCAATGAAAAACTGTTTTTT. Translating gives CASIRGDAANEKLFF.

This chain joins TRBV7-6 and TRBJ1-5; a possible D gene is TRBD1 (5 bases). The CDR3 is made up of 14 amino acids. Trimming removed 5 bases at V and 3 bases at J, with 11 bases between. The germline V gene has CDR1 SGHVS and CDR2 FNYEAQ. CDR3 sequence: CASSPGGVNQPQHF. In nucleotides, the CDR3 is TGTGCCAGCAGCCCCGGGGGGGTCAATCAGCCCCAGCATTTT. The full variable domain, with the rest looked up from reference TRBV7-6 and TRBJ1-5, is GAGVSQSPRYKVTKRGQDVALRCDPISGHVSLYWYRQALGQGPEFLTYFNYEAQQDKSGLPNDRFSAERPEGSISTLTIQRTEQRDSAMYRCASSPGGVNQPQHFGDGTRLSIL.